This TCR beta chain was obtained from a study of cytomegalovirus exposure and HLA in healthy donors. Whole-study results and caveats: TCR beta sequences reportedly predicted most subjects' HLA-A and HLA-B alleles accurately. About 87% or about 30% of the time was how often most TCR beta V segments were productive, according to an earlier analysis. Several of the most significant clusters were apparently associated with common viral pathogens in a later analysis. Three of the chains that were CMV-associated were confirmed in vitro to be specific for CMV antigens.

V lost 5 bases and J lost 5, with 15 bases in between. The V gene's germline CDR1 is LNHDA and CDR2 SQIVND (reference sequence). The CDR3 totals 14 residues. PCR primers comprised 60 Vbeta and 13 Jbeta primers. Clones were sequenced by immunoSEQ multiplex PCR, and TCRdb holds only the in-frame ones, with some missing. Seen here are around 120,000 clones, around 79% observed once, and the top ten hold roughly 3.1%. This clone was recorded a few times. Its specificity is unknown. The receptor comes from a woman aged 25-40 years in good health and CMV-seropositive. The sequenced sample was PBMCs. The chain links TRBV19 to TRBJ2-5; TRBD1 might be the D (8 bases). The CDR3 coding sequence is TGTGCCAGTAGTCAAGGACAGGGAGGGGAGACCCAGTACTTC. Translation gives CASSQGQGGETQYF.